A selection of T cell receptor beta chains follows, all from one sample in a study of blood T cell repertoires in COVID-19. The method was immunoSEQ multiplex PCR; TCRdb's version includes in-frame clones alone and lacks a portion of them. Seen here are 110,000 to 150,000 clones, over 75% observed once, and the top ten hold over 4%. The sequenced sample consisted of peripheral blood. The receptors stem from a woman in her forties or fifties with acute or convalescent COVID-19. Each CDR3 is given with its conserved first and last residue. The D gene is left open where the match is weak. Expanded clones are given a class, and other clones once, few, many or no size at all.

v_gene,d_gene,abundance,j_gene,CDR3nt,CDR3aa
TRBV4-2,TRBD1,few,TRBJ1-1,TGTGCCAGCAGCCGGGAGTTAACAGGGGCTGAAGCTTTCTTT,CASSRELTGAEAFF
TRBV19,-,few,TRBJ2-6,TGTGCCAGTATCGCGTCGTCAGGTCTATCTGGGGCCAACGTCCTGACTTTC,CASIASSGLSGANVLTF
TRBV6-2/TRBV6-3,-,-,TRBJ1-5,TGTGCCAGCAGTACTGGGGACATCCCATCCCAGCATTTT,CASSTGDIPSQHF
TRBV5-4,TRBD2,-,TRBJ2-1,TGTGCCAGCAGCTTGAGGAGCGGGGGTTTCAATGAGCAGTTCTTC,CASSLRSGGFNEQFF
TRBV5-6,TRBD1,-,TRBJ2-7,TGTGCCAGCAGGTTTAGGGACAGCTACGAGCAGTACTTC,CASRFRDSYEQYF
TRBV3-1/TRBV3-2,-,once,TRBJ1-2,TGTGCCAGCAGCCAATCCACCGCGGGAAACCTGAAAAACTATGGCTACACCTTC,CASSQSTAGNLKNYGYTF
TRBV4-1,-,-,TRBJ2-3,TGCGCCAGCAGCCAAGATTGGACTTTAAGCACAGATACGCAGTATTTT,CASSQDWTLSTDTQYF
TRBV19,TRBD1,once,TRBJ2-7,TGTGCCAGTAGAACGGGACAGGGCTACGAGCAGTACTTC,CASRTGQGYEQYF
TRBV5-1,-,-,TRBJ2-3,TGCGCCAGCAGCTTGGCCCCAGGCACAGATACGCAGTATTTT,CASSLAPGTDTQYF
TRBV19,TRBD1,-,TRBJ2-1,TGTGCCAGTAGCGACGTGGACAGGGGGCGCTCCGGGAGATCCTACAATGAGCAGTTCTTC,CASSDVDRGRSGRSYNEQFF
TRBV29-1,-,-,TRBJ2-1,TGCAGCGTTGATCTTTACAATGAGCAGTTCTTC,CSVDLYNEQFF
TRBV12-5,-,-,TRBJ1-1,TGTGCTAGTGGTTTGTTCCAGGGGAACACTGAAGCTTTCTTT,CASGLFQGNTEAFF
TRBV5-6,-,-,TRBJ2-7,TGTGCCAGCAGCTTGGCGAGTTCCGAGCAGTACTTC,CASSLASSEQYF
TRBV3-1/TRBV3-2,TRBD2,few,TRBJ2-5,TGTGCCGGGGAACTGACTAGCAGCGAGACCCAGTACTTC,CAGELTSSETQYF
TRBV6-2/TRBV6-3,-,-,TRBJ1-2,TGTGCCAGCAGTGATCCGGGAAATGGGAGCTATGGCTACACCTTC,CASSDPGNGSYGYTF
TRBV7-9,TRBD1,few,TRBJ1-1,TGTGCCAGCAGCGGCCAGGGGGCTAGGGACACTGAAGCTTTCTTT,CASSGQGARDTEAFF
TRBV30,-,-,TRBJ1-6,TGTGCCTGGAACCCAACTGTCGGGGGCTCCTATAATTCACCCCTCCACTTT,CAWNPTVGGSYNSPLHF
TRBV27,TRBD2,-,TRBJ2-5,TGTGCCAGCAGTTTTTATGGGGGGGACTTCCAAGAGACCCAGTACTTC,CASSFYGGDFQETQYF
TRBV30,-,-,TRBJ1-6,TGTGCCTGGATAATGGGGACTGCAGTCAATTCACCCCTCCACTTT,CAWIMGTAVNSPLHF
TRBV6-5,-,few,TRBJ1-1,TGTGCCAGCAAACCAGGGCCGAACACTGAAGCTTTCTTT,CASKPGPNTEAFF
TRBV29-1,-,-,TRBJ2-1,TGCAGCGTTGAGCGCAGGGACAATGAGCAGTTCTTC,CSVERRDNEQFF
TRBV30,-,many,TRBJ1-4,TGTGCCTGGAGTGTTTACGATAGCGGAAAACTGTTTTTT,CAWSVYDSGKLFF
TRBV12-3/TRBV12-4,-,-,TRBJ1-1,TGTGCCAGCAGCCGGACAGTGAACACTGAAGCTTTCTTT,CASSRTVNTEAFF
TRBV7-2,TRBD1,-,TRBJ1-1,TGTGCCAGCAGCGCTCGGGACAGGGGGCGGACTGAAGCTTTCTTT,CASSARDRGRTEAFF
TRBV19,-,-,TRBJ2-2,TGTGCCAGTAGTATTACGAGGGGGACGGGGGAGCTGTTTTTT,CASSITRGTGELFF
TRBV7-8,-,few,TRBJ1-2,TGTGCCAGCAGCTTAGCCGGGACAAACTATGGCTACACCTTC,CASSLAGTNYGYTF
TRBV11-1,-,-,TRBJ2-3,TGTGCCAGCAGACCGGGGGGCACCCAGCACCCAGATACGCAGTATTTT,CASRPGGTQHPDTQYF
TRBV5-1,TRBD1,-,TRBJ1-2,TGCGCCAGCACAACCCCGGGACAGGGAAACTATGGCTACACCTTC,CASTTPGQGNYGYTF
TRBV7-3,TRBD1,-,TRBJ1-1,TGTGCCAGCAGCCCGAACAGGAACAGGGGCGCGGGTGGAGCTTTCTTT,CASSPNRNRGAGGAFF
TRBV5-1,TRBD1,-,TRBJ2-3,TGCGCCAGCAGCTTTGGACAGGGGCCTAGCACAGATACGCAGTATTTT,CASSFGQGPSTDTQYF
TRBV29-1,TRBD1,-,TRBJ1-2,TGCAGCGGGAGACAGGGCTTTAACTATGGCTACACCTTC,CSGRQGFNYGYTF
TRBV28,-,-,TRBJ1-5,TGTGCCAGCCGGACAGCGGGGGGGTCCGGCAATCAGCCCCAGCATTTT,CASRTAGGSGNQPQHF
TRBV18,-,-,TRBJ1-5,TGTGCCAGCTCACCTGGAGGGGGGGCAAATCAGCCCCAGCATTTT,CASSPGGGANQPQHF
TRBV19,TRBD1,once,TRBJ2-1,TGTGCCAGTAGCGAGACAGGGGACTTTTCCGATGAGCAGTTCTTC,CASSETGDFSDEQFF
TRBV12-3/TRBV12-4,-,-,TRBJ1-2,TGTGCCAGCAAACGACGGGGGTATGGCTACACCTTC,CASKRRGYGYTF
TRBV3-1/TRBV3-2,-,-,TRBJ2-7,TGTGCCAGCAGCCCTACTATGACAGCTCCTAACGAGCAGTACTTC,CASSPTMTAPNEQYF
TRBV3-1/TRBV3-2,-,-,TRBJ1-6,TGTGCCAGCAGCCCGGATGCGGGTCGAATATCACCCCTCCACTTT,CASSPDAGRISPLHF
TRBV7-9,TRBD1,-,TRBJ1-1,TGTGCCAGCAGCCCAGAGGGGGGACAGTTGAACACTGAAGCTTTCTTT,CASSPEGGQLNTEAFF
TRBV19,-,-,TRBJ1-3,TGTGCCAGTAGGACCACAGATTTCTCTGGAAACACCATATATTTT,CASRTTDFSGNTIYF
TRBV5-1,-,-,TRBJ1-1,TGCGCCAGCCGACCGGACAGAAACACTGAAGCTTTCTTT,CASRPDRNTEAFF
TRBV6-2/TRBV6-3,TRBD1,-,TRBJ2-7,TGTGCCAGCAGTTACCCGGGACAGGACAATCCCTACGAGCAGTACTTC,CASSYPGQDNPYEQYF
TRBV5-1,TRBD2,-,TRBJ2-1,TGCGCCAGCAGCTTGTTAGCGGGGGTGTCCAATGAGCAGTTCTTC,CASSLLAGVSNEQFF
TRBV30,TRBD1,-,TRBJ2-7,TGTGCCTGGACCCCCGGACAGGGTGAAGAGCAGTACTTC,CAWTPGQGEEQYF
TRBV19,-,-,TRBJ1-2,TGTGCCAGTAGTAAGGGGCAGAAAGGTGACGGCTACACCTTC,CASSKGQKGDGYTF
TRBV18,-,once,TRBJ1-1,TGTGCCAGCTCTCCAAGGAGGGATAACACTGAAGCTTTCTTT,CASSPRRDNTEAFF
TRBV12-3/TRBV12-4,-,few,TRBJ1-3,TGTGCCAGCAGTAGGGGACAAACCATATATTTT,CASSRGQTIYF
TRBV24-1,-,-,TRBJ1-5,TGTGCCACCAGTGATGACAGCTACAATCAGCCCCAGCATTTT,CATSDDSYNQPQHF
TRBV9,-,-,TRBJ2-3,TGTGCCAGCAGCGTATCATCGGCAGATACGCAGTATTTT,CASSVSSADTQYF